The clone carrying this T cell receptor beta chain was seen more than once but under ten times. Its specificity is unknown. Trimming removed 2 bases from V and 1 base from J, with 3 bases in between. The CDR3 extends over 12 amino acids. CDR1 and CDR2 from the germline V gene are SGHKS and YYEKEE (reference sequence). Data came from immunoSEQ multiplex PCR; TCRdb stores just in-frame clones and leaves some out. The sample yields about 61,000 clones, more than 80% seen once. The entry originates in a study of OX40 agonist ivuxolimab in advanced cancers. Study context: Dosing consisted of intravenous ivuxolimab at 0.01 to 10 mg/kg every 2 weeks. Study-wide results and limits: Among T cells, CD8+ cells averaged more expanded clones than CD4+ cells. Relatively little clonal expansion, among the lowest observed, appeared in partial responders at 0.1-3.0 mg/kg.

This TCR came from an adult with an advanced solid tumor such as melanoma, head and neck, liver or kidney cancer. The material was CD4+ or CD8+ T cells sorted from blood, obtained in a trial of the OX40 agonist ivuxolimab. This chain uses TRBV5-5 with TRBJ1-1; D is undetermined. CDR3 nucleotide sequence: TGTGCCAGCAGCTTCTGGAACACTGAAGCTTTCTTT. This translates into CASSFWNTEAFF.